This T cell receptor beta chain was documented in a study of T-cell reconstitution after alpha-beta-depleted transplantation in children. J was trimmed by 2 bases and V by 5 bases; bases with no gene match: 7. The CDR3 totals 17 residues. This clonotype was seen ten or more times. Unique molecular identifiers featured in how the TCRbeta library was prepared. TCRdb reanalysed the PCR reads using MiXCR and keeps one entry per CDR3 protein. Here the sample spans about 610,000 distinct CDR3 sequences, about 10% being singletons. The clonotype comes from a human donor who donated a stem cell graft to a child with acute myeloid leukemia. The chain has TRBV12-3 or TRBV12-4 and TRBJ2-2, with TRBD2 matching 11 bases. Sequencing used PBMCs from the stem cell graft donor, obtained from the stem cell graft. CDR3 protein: CASSATTSGVNTGELFF. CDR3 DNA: TGTGCCAGCAGTGCCACGACTAGCGGGGTAAACACCGGGGAGCTGTTTTTT.